Listed here are 8 T cell receptor beta chains from one sample, sequenced in a study of T cells in localized non-small cell lung cancer. The method was immunoSEQ multiplex PCR; TCRdb's version includes in-frame clones alone and lacks a portion of them. The repertoire holds roughly 3,400 clones, with less than 20% as singletons. Sample: lung tumor tissue, taken before any cancer treatment. The receptors derive from a woman aged 35-70 years with stage III squamous cell lung carcinoma.

This clone was counted a few times. This chain uses TRBV11-3 with TRBJ1-2, with TRBD1 matching over 7 bases. Germline CDR1 SGHNT, CDR2 YENEEA. The trim removed 6 bases at V and 1 base at J, leaving 8 bases unmatched. The CDR3 covers 15 residues. CDR3 residues: CASSHPTGVNYGYTF. In nucleotides, the CDR3 is TGTGCCAGCAGTCATCCTACAGGGGTTAACTATGGCTACACCTTC.

This clone has only a few counts. The chain is built from TRBV11-3 and TRBJ2-3, with TRBD2 matching 8 bases. CDR3 length: 16 amino acids. Losses at the gene ends were 4 bases for V and 3 bases for J; bases not matched to a gene: 9. Germline values: CDR1 SGHNT, CDR2 YENEEA. This CDR3 reads CASSSDRAGATDTQYF. DNA of the CDR3: TGTGCCAGCAGCTCGGACCGAGCGGGAGCAACAGATACGCAGTATTTT.

This clone was seen a handful of times. The CDR3 nucleotides read TGTGCCAGCAGCCATCCGGGACAGGGGTTCAATGAGCAGTTCTTC. Its translation is CASSHPGQGFNEQFF. The chain carries TRBV6-8 and TRBJ2-1; 10 nucleotides line up with TRBD1. The CDR3 consists of 15 residues. CDR1 and CDR2 from the germline V gene are MNHGY and SAAAGT. V shed 6 bases, J shed 6 bases, and the junction held 8 bases outside the gene matches.

This sequence joins TRBV6-8 and TRBJ2-6; 12 nucleotides agree with TRBD2. Germline V CDR1 and CDR2: MNHGY, SAAAGT. Trimming at V came to 5 bases and at J to 0 bases, leaving 8 bases not matched to a gene. The CDR3 extends over 19 amino acids. In DNA form, the CDR3 reads TGTGCCAGCAGTCCCCCAGGACTAGCGGGGACCTCTGGGGCCAACGTCCTGACTTTC. Translated: CASSPPGLAGTSGANVLTF.

This clone turned up a few times. The rearrangement links TRBV6-8 to TRBJ2-7; D not resolved. Between the trimmed V and J ends, which lost 2 bases and 0 bases, there was a span of 8 bases. CDR3 length: 14 amino acids. Looked up from germline, CDR1 is MNHGY and CDR2 is SAAAGT. CDR3 amino acids: CASSYARSSYEQYF. The CDR3 region has the DNA TGTGCCAGCAGTTACGCTCGGAGCTCCTACGAGCAGTACTTC.

V gene TRBV19 combines with J gene TRBJ1-5; TRBD1 agrees at 7 bases. There are 15 residues in the CDR3. Germline CDR1 reads LNHDA; CDR2 reads SQIVND (reference sequence). With 6 bases clipped from V and 2 bases from J, the junction kept 7 bases outside the gene matches. The CDR3 here is CASSESTGRNQPQHF. The DNA of the CDR3 is TGTGCCAGTAGCGAGTCGACAGGGCGCAATCAGCCCCAGCATTTT. Full variable domain (outside the CDR3, taken from reference TRBV19 and TRBJ1-5): DGGITQSPKYLFRKEGQNVTLSCEQNLNHDAMYWYRQDPGQGLRLIYYSQIVNDFQKGDIAEGYSVSREKKESFPLTVTSAQKNPTAFYLCASSESTGRNQPQHFGDGTRLSIL.

This chain links TRBV11-3 with TRBJ2-1; maybe TRBD2 (5 bases). The V gene lost 5 bases and the J gene lost 4 bases, with 21 bases spanning the gap. The CDR3 extends over 17 amino acids. Germline V gene sequence: CDR1 SGHNT, CDR2 YENEEA. The CDR3 coding sequence is TGTGCCAGCAGCCCAGACCGGGCGGGCAGAGGATACAATGAGCAGTTCTTC. It specifies CASSPDRAGRGYNEQFF.

The rearrangement links TRBV5-1 to TRBJ2-1, with 9 bases aligning to TRBD1. V gave up 6 bases and J gave up 6 bases; unmatched junction bases: 7. Germline assignment: CDR1 SGHRS and CDR2 YFSETQ. The CDR3 sequence is 14 residues long. The CDR3: CASNPDRGRNEQFF. CDR3 coding DNA: TGCGCCAGCAACCCGGACAGGGGTCGCAATGAGCAGTTCTTC. Combining the CDR3 with reference TRBV5-1 and TRBJ2-1 gives the whole variable domain KAGVTQTPRYLIKTRGQQVTLSCSPISGHRSVSWYQQTPGQGLQFLFEYFSETQRNKGNFPGRFSGRQFSNSRSEMNVSTLELGDSALYLCASNPDRGRNEQFFGPGTRLTVL.